Below are 30 T cell receptor beta chains sequenced from a single sample in a study of PD-1 blockade in classical Hodgkin lymphoma. Each patient experienced a relapse that followed autologous stem cell transplantation, and brentuximab vedotin exposure varied. Libraries were prepared by immunoSEQ multiplex PCR; TCRdb keeps only in-frame clonotypes and omits some of them. Found here are under 60,000 clones, around 70% of them singletons; the top ten hold about 10%. Sample: peripheral blood mononuclear cells (PBMCs), taken at baseline. These receptor sequences come from a human donor with classical Hodgkin lymphoma.

The V and J genes are TRBV28 and TRBJ1-1; no clear D. Germline-derived CDR1 and CDR2 are MDHEN and SYDVKM. Trimming removed 7 bases at V and 2 bases at J, with 11 bases between. CDR3 length: 13 amino acids. The CDR3 nucleotides are TGTGCCAGCACCTTGACTACCAACACTGAAGCTTTCTTT. Translation gives CASTLTTNTEAFF.

This clone appeared once. The rearrangement links TRBV5-1 to TRBJ2-7; D is perhaps TRBD1 (6 bases). V lost 7 bases and J 0 bases, leaving 26 bases between the germline ends. The CDR3 consists of 18 residues. Per germline, CDR1 SGHRS and CDR2 YFSETQ. DNA for the CDR3: TGCGCCAGCGGTCTTGGACAGCGGTCGTCCACGAGCTCCTACGAGCAGTACTTC. As protein: CASGLGQRSSTSSYEQYF.

The rearrangement joins TRBV5-4 to TRBJ2-3; D not resolved. CDR1 SGHNT and CDR2 YYREEE come from the germline V gene (reference sequence). Trimming left V 3 bases short and J 6 bases short, with 14 bases between. This CDR3 has 14 residues. The CDR3: CASSSGRFRDTQYF. DNA of the CDR3: TGTGCCAGCAGCTCCGGACGGTTTCGCGATACGCAGTATTTT.

The chain is built from TRBV6-4 and TRBJ1-1; D possibly corresponds to TRBD1 (5 bases). Trimming left V 6 bases short and J 1 base short, with 12 bases between. The CDR3 loop spans 14 amino acids. From germline, CDR1 is MRHNA and CDR2 SNTAGT. The CDR3: CASRPGRGNTEAFF. DNA for the CDR3: TGTGCCAGCAGGCCGGGGAGGGGGAACACTGAAGCTTTCTTT.

This clone appeared a few times. This rearrangement joins TRBV7-8 to TRBJ1-2, with 7 bases aligning to TRBD1. The CDR3 loop spans 14 amino acids. Germline values: CDR1 SGHVS, CDR2 FQNEAQ. Unmatched junction bases numbered 5, after V lost 3 bases and J lost 4 bases. The CDR3 nucleotides are TGTGCCAGCAGCTTGGACAGGTTGATCTATGGCTACACCTTC. Its translation is CASSLDRLIYGYTF. Full variable domain (rest looked up from reference TRBV7-8 and TRBJ1-2): GAGVSQSPRYKVAKRGQDVALRCDPISGHVSLFWYQQALGQGPEFLTYFQNEAQLDKSGLPSDRFFAERPEGSVSTLKIQRTQQEDSAVYLCASSLDRLIYGYTFGSGTRLTVV.

The chain is built from TRBV5-1 and TRBJ1-1; 7 bases align to TRBD1. Germline V gives CDR1 SGHRS, CDR2 YFSETQ. J was trimmed by 1 base and V by 2 bases; bases with no gene match: 2. This CDR3 is built from 14 residues. This CDR3 is CASSFGTANTEAFF. The CDR3 bases are TGCGCCAGCAGCTTTGGGACAGCGAACACTGAAGCTTTCTTT. The variable domain in full, with the rest retrieved from reference TRBV5-1 and TRBJ1-1, is KAGVTQTPRYLIKTRGQQVTLSCSPISGHRSVSWYQQTPGQGLQFLFEYFSETQRNKGNFPGRFSGRQFSNSRSEMNVSTLELGDSALYLCASSFGTANTEAFFGQGTRLTVV.

The V gene is TRBV18, the J gene TRBJ1-3; D is perhaps TRBD1 (5 bases). Trimming cost V 0 bases and J 2 bases, with 8 bases left between them. Germline CDR1 reads KGHSH; CDR2 reads LQKENI. The length of the CDR3 is 15 residues. The CDR3 nucleotides read TGTGCCAGCTCACCACCGGGGGTGCCTGGAAACACCATATATTTT. Protein sequence: CASSPPGVPGNTIYF.

The genes are TRBV29-1 and TRBJ1-2; possible D gene TRBD1, 5 bases. V dropped 7 bases and J dropped 4 bases, with 19 bases sitting between them. CDR1 SQVTM and CDR2 ANQGSEA come from the germline V gene. This CDR3 is 14 amino acids long. CDR3 nucleotide sequence: TGCAGCGCATGGGCGACACAGGTCTCCTATGGCTACACCTTC. It codes for CSAWATQVSYGYTF.

This clone was found once. The V call is TRBV2, the J call TRBJ1-2; D uncertain. This CDR3 comprises 14 residues. Trimming took 4 bases from V and 1 from J, leaving 10 bases between them. CDR1 and CDR2 (germline): SNHLY, FYNNEI. The CDR3 DNA sequence: TGTGCCAGCAGTGTGAGCACGATTAACTATGGCTACACCTTC. Its protein is CASSVSTINYGYTF.

V gene TRBV19 combines with J gene TRBJ2-6; 7 bases are a match to TRBD1. J gave up 0 bases and V 6 bases, and 8 bases lay outside the gene matches. Germline CDR1 reads LNHDA; CDR2 reads SQIVND (reference sequence). This CDR3 region has 17 residues. Here the CDR3 DNA reads TGTGCCAGTAGCGTATGGGACAGTCCCTCTGGGGCCAACGTCCTGACTTTC. Its protein is CASSVWDSPSGANVLTF.

In this sample, this clone turned up many times. The rearrangement uses TRBV4-1 and TRBJ2-7, with TRBD2 matching 9 bases. Per germline, CDR1 MGHRA and CDR2 YSYEKL. CDR3 size: 16 residues. After removal of 0 bases from V and 3 bases from J, the junction contained 6 bases not matched to a gene. The CDR3 here is CASSQDLAGGVYEQYF. In DNA form, the CDR3 reads TGCGCCAGCAGCCAAGATCTGGCGGGAGGGGTCTACGAGCAGTACTTC.

This clone has more than one count but fewer than ten. This sequence joins TRBV6-5 and TRBJ2-2; D perhaps matches TRBD1 (6 bases). The V end was cut by 6 bases, the J end by 4 bases, with 12 bases between. The CDR3 spans 14 residues. Germline CDR1 and CDR2: MNHEY and SVGAGI. The CDR3: CASRSGASTGELFF. As DNA, the CDR3 is TGTGCCAGCAGGTCAGGGGCCTCCACCGGGGAGCTGTTTTTT.

The rearrangement uses TRBV6-5 and TRBJ1-5, with a weak D call TRBD1 (5 bases). V lost 6 bases and J lost 0, with 9 bases in between. Germline CDR1 is MNHEY and CDR2 is SVGAGI. This CDR3 region has 14 residues. The CDR3 protein is CASSPTASNQPQHF. CDR3 in DNA: TGTGCCAGCAGCCCGACAGCTAGCAATCAGCCCCAGCATTTT.

This clone is a singleton in its sample. V is TRBV29-1 and J is TRBJ1-1; maybe TRBD1 (5 bases). V gave up 7 bases and J gave up 5 bases, with 17 bases separating them. CDR3 length: 13 residues. Per the germline V gene, CDR1 is SQVTM and CDR2 is ANQGSEA. The CDR3 nucleotides read TGCAGCGCCACTCGGGGGGTAGGAACTGAAGCTTTCTTT. Amino acid sequence: CSATRGVGTEAFF.

This rearrangement joins TRBV5-5 to TRBJ1-3; D gene unclear. The V gene lost 0 bases and the J gene lost 11 bases, with 12 bases spanning the gap. CDR1 is SGHKS, CDR2 YYEKEE, per germline (reference sequence). The CDR3 consists of 13 residues. The CDR3 here is CASSLVIGIPIYF. The CDR3 DNA sequence: TGTGCCAGCAGCTTGGTTATCGGAATTCCCATATATTTT.

This chain joins TRBV15 and TRBJ1-2; D possibly corresponds to TRBD1 (5 bases). The CDR3 is made up of 15 amino acids. The germline V and J ends were trimmed by 5 bases and 4 bases, with 17 bases remaining between them. Germline lookup yields CDR1 LNHNV and CDR2 YYDKDF (reference sequence). The CDR3 region has the DNA TGTGCCACCAGCCCGAATAACGGGGGAAGCTATGGCTACACCTTC. Its protein product is CATSPNNGGSYGYTF.

The V and J genes are TRBV21-1 and TRBJ2-1; no check of the table's D call, TRBD2, against the DNA was made. TRBV21-1 constitutes a pseudogene. The length of the CDR3 is 22 residues. The CDR3 DNA sequence: TGTGCCAGCAGCAAAGCGCTTTTGGTGACTAGCGGGGGGGAAAATAACTACAATGAGCAGTTCTTC. Translating it yields CASSKALLVTSGGENNYNEQFF.

This clone was seen once. The genes are TRBV4-2 and TRBJ1-1, with a tentative D call TRBD1 (6 bases). Trimming stripped 1 base from V and 4 bases from J, with 7 bases between. The germline V gene has CDR1 LGHNA and CDR2 YNFKEQ. The CDR3 length is 13 residues. The CDR3 here is CASSQVGGTEAFF. CDR3 DNA: TGTGCCAGCAGCCAAGTAGGGGGCACTGAAGCTTTCTTT.

The chain is built from TRBV7-8 and TRBJ1-6; no clear D gene. CDR3 size: 14 residues. The germline V gene has CDR1 SGHVS and CDR2 FQNEAQ. V lost 2 bases and J lost 0, with 2 bases in between. The CDR3 spells CASSLRSYNSPLHF. The CDR3 DNA reads as TGTGCCAGCAGCTTACGCTCCTATAATTCACCCCTCCACTTT.

V is TRBV9 and J is TRBJ1-3; D unresolved. This CDR3 is built from 17 residues. CDR1 and CDR2 from the germline V gene are SGDLS and YYNGEE. V lost 0 bases, J lost 0 bases, and 13 bases lay in between. For the CDR3, the DNA is TGTGCCAGCAGCGTAGTGGGTAACTTACACTCTGGAAACACCATATATTTT. The encoded protein is CASSVVGNLHSGNTIYF. The full variable domain, its missing parts supplied by reference TRBV9 and TRBJ1-3, is DSGVTQTPKHLITATGQRVTLRCSPRSGDLSVYWYQQSLDQGLQFLIQYYNGEERAKGNILERFSAQQFPDLHSELNLSSLELGDSALYFCASSVVGNLHSGNTIYFGEGSWLTVV.

This rearrangement joins TRBV19 to TRBJ1-3; weak D call: TRBD1 (5 bases). Germline V CDR1 and CDR2: LNHDA, SQIVND (reference sequence). Deletions cut 6 bases from V and 3 bases from J, with 18 bases between. The CDR3 is 16 residues long. The CDR3 DNA follows: TGTGCCAGTAGCCTTCTCGGGGGGAAAGATGGAAACACCATATATTTT. It encodes CASSLLGGKDGNTIYF.

This rearrangement joins TRBV19 to TRBJ1-3; D gene unclear. The germline gives CDR1 LNHDA, CDR2 SQIVND (reference sequence). CDR3 size: 14 residues. The V and J ends lost 2 bases and 2 bases respectively, with 7 bases between them. The CDR3 DNA follows: TGTGCCAGTAGTATACAGATCGCTGGAAACACCATATATTTT. Translated: CASSIQIAGNTIYF. Combining the CDR3 with reference TRBV19 and TRBJ1-3 gives the whole variable domain DGGITQSPKYLFRKEGQNVTLSCEQNLNHDAMYWYRQDPGQGLRLIYYSQIVNDFQKGDIAEGYSVSREKKESFPLTVTSAQKNPTAFYLCASSIQIAGNTIYFGEGSWLTVV.

The chain links TRBV9 to TRBJ1-1, with 9 bases that match TRBD1. Germline V lookup: CDR1 SGDLS, CDR2 YYNGEE. The length of the CDR3 is 15 residues. V gave up 4 bases and J gave up 3 bases; unmatched junction bases: 7. The CDR3 here is CASSPQGAMDTEAFF. The CDR3 region has the DNA TGTGCCAGCAGCCCACAGGGGGCCATGGACACTGAAGCTTTCTTT. The full variable domain, in which reference TRBV9 and TRBJ1-1 provide the parts outside the CDR3, is DSGVTQTPKHLITATGQRVTLRCSPRSGDLSVYWYQQSLDQGLQFLIQYYNGEERAKGNILERFSAQQFPDLHSELNLSSLELGDSALYFCASSPQGAMDTEAFFGQGTRLTVV.

This chain uses TRBV30 with TRBJ2-5; 7 bases match TRBD1. V shed 2 bases, J shed 5 bases, and the junction held 5 bases outside the gene matches. Germline V lookup: CDR1 GTSNPN, CDR2 SVGIG (reference sequence). CDR3 size: 13 residues. CDR3 sequence: CAWSLTGVETQYF. The CDR3 DNA reads TGTGCCTGGAGTCTTACAGGGGTGGAGACCCAGTACTTC.

This clone appeared once. The chain combines TRBV4-2 with TRBJ1-4; TRBD1 matches at 10 bases. The germline gives CDR1 LGHNA, CDR2 YNFKEQ. Losses at the gene ends were 4 bases for V and 6 bases for J; bases not matched to a gene: 2. The CDR3 is made up of 14 amino acids. In DNA form, the CDR3 reads TGTGCCAGCAGCCCTGGACAGGGGGATGAAAAACTGTTTTTT. It specifies CASSPGQGDEKLFF.

The table lists this clone with a few counts. The chain combines TRBV19 with TRBJ1-1; 7 bases are shared with TRBD1. J was trimmed by 0 bases and V by 1 base; bases with no gene match: 5. The V gene's germline CDR1 is LNHDA and CDR2 SQIVND (reference sequence). This CDR3 has 16 residues. Here the CDR3 reads CASSIGDSFMNTEAFF. DNA for the CDR3: TGTGCCAGTAGTATAGGGGACAGCTTCATGAACACTGAAGCTTTCTTT.

The chain combines TRBV18 with TRBJ2-6, with 7 bases aligning to TRBD1. The ends lost 4 bases at V and 4 bases at J; junction bases unmatched: 4. The CDR3 sequence is 15 residues long. Germline V CDR1 and CDR2: KGHSH, LQKENI. The CDR3 is CASSQDRSGANVLTF. In DNA, the CDR3 is TGTGCCAGCTCACAGGACAGGTCGGGGGCCAACGTCCTGACTTTC.

The V call is TRBV6-1, the J call TRBJ2-1, with D perhaps matching TRBD1 (6 bases). The CDR3 consists of 13 residues. CDR1 is MNHNS, CDR2 SASEGT, per germline. V was shortened by 6 bases and J by 3 bases, with 9 bases between the two germline ends. The CDR3 sequence: CASRDSFYNEQFF. In DNA, the CDR3 is TGTGCCAGCAGGGACAGCTTCTACAATGAGCAGTTCTTC.

In its sample, this clone was seen once. The conserved closing phenylalanine or tryptophan is absent in this CDR3, likely reflecting a read error. The chain carries TRBV7-6 and TRBJ1-6; D is unclear. CDR3 length: 16 residues. The V gene lost 5 bases and the J gene lost 8 bases, with 19 bases spanning the gap. Germline V gives CDR1 SGHVS, CDR2 FNYEAQ. CDR3 sequence reads: CASSPLSLGMDSPLHL. The CDR3 bases are TGTGCCAGCAGCCCCCTCAGCCTGGGTATGGATTCACCCCTCCACCTT.

In its sample, this clone was seen a few times. The chain uses TRBV7-9 and TRBJ1-5, with D possibly being TRBD1 (6 bases). Germline V gives CDR1 SEHNR, CDR2 FQNEAQ (reference sequence). The CDR3 spans 14 residues. V was cut by 0 bases and J by 7 bases, with 10 bases left in between. CDR3 nucleotides: TGTGCCAGCAGCTTAGCTGGGGGCGAACAGCCCCAGCATTTT. It translates to CASSLAGGEQPQHF.